This T cell receptor beta chain comes out of a study of blood T cell repertoires in COVID-19. Study at large: COVID-19 samples, acute and convalescent, were from the United States, Italy and Spain.

Some clones are missing from TCRdb's copy, which holds only in-frame ones; the method was immunoSEQ multiplex PCR. Of 130,000 or so clones in the sample, roughly four fifths were seen once. This clone was seen a few times. In germline, CDR1 is SQVTM, CDR2 ANQGSEA. The CDR3 is 15 amino acids. Trimming took 3 bases from V and 2 from J; bases not matched to a gene: 7. This TCR derives from a man in his forties with acute COVID-19. The sample comprised PBMCs or T cells enriched from blood (not recorded which). This chain links TRBV29-1 with TRBJ1-2, with 9 bases identical to TRBD1. CDR3 DNA sequence: TGCAGCGTTGACGTCGGGACAGGGAACAACTATGGCTACACCTTC. Its protein product is CSVDVGTGNNYGYTF.